Listed below are T cell receptor beta chains from one sample, sequenced in a study of breast tumors, draining lymph nodes, adjacent tissues. A single record per CDR3 protein comes from TCRdb applying MiXCR to the multiplex PCR reads. The sample includes approximately 170,000 distinct CDR3 sequences, roughly 30% of them seen just once. The sample was axillary lymph node tissue. The receptors were gathered from a female donor with breast cancer. Some clones in this sample may be carry-over from other donors' samples. CDR3s include the opening cysteine and the closing phenylalanine or tryptophan. A D gene is named only where the DNA matches it firmly. Clone size is stated in some rows and not others, as once, few, many or a class when expanded.

CDR3aa,CDR3nt,j_gene,abundance,d_gene,v_gene
CASSPTGQGGSSNQPQHF,TGTGCCAGCAGCCCTACGGGACAGGGAGGGTCCAGCAATCAGCCCCAGCATTTT,TRBJ1-5,-,TRBD1,TRBV6-2/TRBV6-3
CASILQGPTNEELFF,TGTGCCAGCATACTACAGGGGCCAACTAATGAAGAACTGTTTTTT,TRBJ1-4,-,TRBD1,TRBV7-8
CASSQTWTDNGYGYTF,TGTGCCAGCAGCCAGACCTGGACAGACAACGGCTATGGCTACACCTTC,TRBJ1-2,few,-,TRBV3-1
CASGSLAGGGTNTQYF,TGTGCTAGTGGGTCCCTAGCGGGAGGGGGCACGAATACGCAGTATTTT,TRBJ2-3,-,TRBD2,TRBV12-5
CASRGPGELFF,TGTGCCAGCAGGGGCCCCGGGGAGCTGTTTTTT,TRBJ2-2,once,-,TRBV6-5
CTSSDEGGGTDQEAQYF,TGTACCAGCAGTGACGAGGGGGGGGGCACAGACCAAGAGGCCCAGTACTTC,TRBJ2-5,-,-,TRBV25-1
CASSDRGVVDYGYTF,TGCGCCAGCAGTGATCGGGGCGTTGTGGACTATGGCTACACCTTC,TRBJ1-2,many,-,TRBV10-2
CASSPSRDREETQYF,TGTGCCAGCAGTCCCTCCCGGGACAGGGAAGAGACCCAGTACTTC,TRBJ2-5,-,TRBD1,TRBV27
CASSQRTGDEQYF,TGTGCCAGCAGCCAGCGGACAGGGGACGAGCAGTACTTC,TRBJ2-7,many,TRBD1,TRBV4-2
CASSLGTGLVWANVLTF,TGTGCCAGCAGCTTGGGGACAGGATTGGTTTGGGCCAACGTCCTGACTTTC,TRBJ2-6,-,TRBD1,TRBV7-9
CASSHSGGRGATNEKLFF,TGTGCCAGCAGTCACTCGGGGGGGCGCGGTGCAACTAATGAAAAACTGTTTTTT,TRBJ1-4,many,-,TRBV6-6
CASSVRGRGTGELFF,TGTGCCAGCAGTGTCCGGGGGCGAGGCACCGGGGAGCTGTTTTTT,TRBJ2-2,many,-,TRBV2
CASSLGQVFNF,TGTGCCAGCAGCTTGGGACAAGTGTTCAATTTT,TRBJ2-3,many,-,TRBV7-6
CASSFQISRPQHF,TGTGCCAGCAGTTTTCAAATCAGTCGGCCCCAGCATTTT,TRBJ1-5,-,-,TRBV27
CASSLGASYEQYF,TGTGCCAGCAGTTTAGGCGCCTCCTACGAGCAGTACTTC,TRBJ2-7,many,-,TRBV12-3/TRBV12-4
CASSTSPTGNNSPLHF,TGTGCCAGCAGCACATCCCCGACAGGGAATAATTCACCCCTCCACTTT,TRBJ1-6,many,TRBD1,TRBV9
CASSSARLAGAETQYF,TGTGCCAGTAGTTCCGCGCGACTAGCGGGAGCGGAGACCCAGTACTTC,TRBJ2-5,many,TRBD2,TRBV19
CASGLSLNTEAFF,TGTGCTAGTGGTTTGAGCCTGAACACTGAAGCTTTCTTT,TRBJ1-1,few,-,TRBV12-5
CASIMTSGTDTQYF,TGTGCCAGCATCATGACTAGCGGCACAGATACGCAGTATTTT,TRBJ2-3,many,TRBD2,TRBV2
CASSTGTGDMNTEAFF,TGTGCCAGTAGTACCGGGACAGGGGATATGAACACTGAAGCTTTCTTT,TRBJ1-1,few,TRBD1,TRBV19
CASRTSGSDEQYF,TGTGCCAGCCGGACTAGCGGGAGCGACGAGCAGTACTTC,TRBJ2-7,many,TRBD2,TRBV19
CASSPEHCSNQPQHF,TGTGCCAGCTCACCAGAACATTGTAGCAATCAGCCCCAGCATTTT,TRBJ1-5,-,-,TRBV18
CASGYTTYEQYF,TGTGCTAGTGGTTACACTACCTACGAGCAGTACTTC,TRBJ2-7,many,-,TRBV12-5
CASSLMVAYGYTF,TGTGCCAGCAGTTTAATGGTAGCCTATGGCTACACCTTC,TRBJ1-2,few,-,TRBV12-3/TRBV12-4
CAWRTGTGNYEQYF,TGTGCCTGGAGGACCGGGACAGGGAACTACGAGCAGTACTTC,TRBJ2-7,many,TRBD1,TRBV30
CSARPVSDYNEQFF,TGCAGTGCTAGGCCAGTCAGTGATTACAATGAGCAGTTCTTC,TRBJ2-1,many,-,TRBV20-1
CASSIGLAGVNEQFF,TGTGCCAGTAGTATAGGACTAGCGGGAGTGAATGAGCAGTTCTTC,TRBJ2-1,many,TRBD2,TRBV19